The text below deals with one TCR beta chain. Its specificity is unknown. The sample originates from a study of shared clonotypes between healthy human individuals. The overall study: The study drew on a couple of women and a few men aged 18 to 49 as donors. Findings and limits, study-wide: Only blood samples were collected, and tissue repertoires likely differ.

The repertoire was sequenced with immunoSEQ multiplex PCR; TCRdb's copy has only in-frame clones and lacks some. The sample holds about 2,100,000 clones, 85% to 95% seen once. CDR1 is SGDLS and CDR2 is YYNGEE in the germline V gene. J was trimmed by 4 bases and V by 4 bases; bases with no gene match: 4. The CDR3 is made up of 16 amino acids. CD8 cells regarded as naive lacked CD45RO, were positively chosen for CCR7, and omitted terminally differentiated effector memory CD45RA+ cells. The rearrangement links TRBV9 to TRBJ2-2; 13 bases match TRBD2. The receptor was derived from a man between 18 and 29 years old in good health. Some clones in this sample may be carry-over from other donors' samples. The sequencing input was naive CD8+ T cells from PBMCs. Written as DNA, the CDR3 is TGTGCCAGCAGCATGACTAGCGGGAGGCGCACCGGGGAGCTGTTTTTT. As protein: CASSMTSGRRTGELFF.